The following is a T cell receptor beta chain sequence with its context. Its antigen remains unknown. This record belongs to a study of cytomegalovirus exposure and HLA in healthy donors. General study results and limits: Earlier analysis yielded a pattern in which most TCR beta V segments were productive about 90% or about 30% of the time. Later on, analysis showed that most CMV-associated TCR beta chains appeared to be HLA-restricted. In a later analysis, common viral pathogens appeared linked to several of the most significant clusters.

PCR employed 60 Vbeta and 13 Jbeta primers. The repertoire was sequenced with immunoSEQ multiplex PCR; TCRdb's copy has only in-frame clones and lacks some. The repertoire has roughly 100,000 clones, 75% of them found once; the top ten carry 2.5% to 3%. This CDR3 spans 16 amino acids. Germline lookup yields CDR1 MDHEN and CDR2 SYDVKM. Deletions cut 8 bases from V and 0 bases from J, with 14 bases between. Sequenced sample: PBMCs. The V and J genes are TRBV28 and TRBJ2-6; tentative D call: TRBD1 (6 bases). The receptor was isolated from a male donor in good health and CMV-seropositive. The CDR3 sequence: CASGKGHLSGANVLTF. The CDR3, as DNA: TGTGCCAGCGGGAAGGGACACCTCTCTGGGGCCAACGTCCTGACTTTC.